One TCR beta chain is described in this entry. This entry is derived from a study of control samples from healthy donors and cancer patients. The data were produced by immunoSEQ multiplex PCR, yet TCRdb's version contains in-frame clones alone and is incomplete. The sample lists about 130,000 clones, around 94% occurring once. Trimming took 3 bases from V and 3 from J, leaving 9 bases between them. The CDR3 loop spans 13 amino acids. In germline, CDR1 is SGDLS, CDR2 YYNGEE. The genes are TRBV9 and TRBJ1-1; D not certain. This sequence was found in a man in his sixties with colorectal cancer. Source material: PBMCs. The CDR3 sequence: CASSGRMDTEAFF. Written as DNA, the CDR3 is TGTGCCAGCAGCGGACGGATGGACACTGAAGCTTTCTTT.